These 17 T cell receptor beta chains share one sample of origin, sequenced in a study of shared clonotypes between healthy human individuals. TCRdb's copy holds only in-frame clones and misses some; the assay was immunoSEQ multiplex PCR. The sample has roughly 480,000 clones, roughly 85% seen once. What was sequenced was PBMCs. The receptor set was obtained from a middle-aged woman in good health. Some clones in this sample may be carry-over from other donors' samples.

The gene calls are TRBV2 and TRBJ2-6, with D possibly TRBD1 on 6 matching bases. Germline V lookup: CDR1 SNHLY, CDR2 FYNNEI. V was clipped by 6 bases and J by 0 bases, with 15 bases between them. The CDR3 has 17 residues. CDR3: CASRRQVPNSGANVLTF. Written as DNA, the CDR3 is TGTGCCAGCAGGAGACAGGTGCCTAACTCTGGGGCCAACGTCCTGACTTTC.

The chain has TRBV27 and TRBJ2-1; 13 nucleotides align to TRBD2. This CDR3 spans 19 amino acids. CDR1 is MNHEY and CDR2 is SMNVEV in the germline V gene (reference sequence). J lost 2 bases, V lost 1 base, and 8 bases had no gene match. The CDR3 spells CASSLLAAGTSGTYNEQFF. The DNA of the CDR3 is TGTGCCAGCAGTTTATTGGCAGCCGGGACTAGCGGGACCTACAATGAGCAGTTCTTC.

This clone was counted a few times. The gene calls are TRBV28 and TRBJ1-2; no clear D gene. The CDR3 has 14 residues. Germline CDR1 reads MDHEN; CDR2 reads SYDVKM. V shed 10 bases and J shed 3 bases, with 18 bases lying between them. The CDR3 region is CANPSGPSDYGYTF. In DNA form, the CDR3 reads TGTGCCAACCCCAGTGGTCCCAGTGACTATGGCTACACCTTC.

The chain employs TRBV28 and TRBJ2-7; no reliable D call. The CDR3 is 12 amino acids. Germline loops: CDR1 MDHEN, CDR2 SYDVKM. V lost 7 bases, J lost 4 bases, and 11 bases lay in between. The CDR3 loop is CASKGVQYEQYF. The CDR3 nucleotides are TGTGCCAGCAAGGGCGTCCAGTACGAGCAGTACTTC.

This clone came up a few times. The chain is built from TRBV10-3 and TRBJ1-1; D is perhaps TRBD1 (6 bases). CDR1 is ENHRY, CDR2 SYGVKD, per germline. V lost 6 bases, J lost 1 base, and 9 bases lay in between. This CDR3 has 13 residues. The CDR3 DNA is TGTGCCATCAGGGACAGCGCGAACACTGAAGCTTTCTTT. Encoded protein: CAIRDSANTEAFF.

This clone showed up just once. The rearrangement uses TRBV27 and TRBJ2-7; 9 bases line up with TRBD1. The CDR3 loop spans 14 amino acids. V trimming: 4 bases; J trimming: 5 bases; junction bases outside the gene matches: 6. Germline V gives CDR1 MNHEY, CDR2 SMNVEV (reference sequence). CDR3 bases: TGTGCCAGCAGTTCTCGGACAGGGGTCCACGAGCAGTACTTC. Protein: CASSSRTGVHEQYF.

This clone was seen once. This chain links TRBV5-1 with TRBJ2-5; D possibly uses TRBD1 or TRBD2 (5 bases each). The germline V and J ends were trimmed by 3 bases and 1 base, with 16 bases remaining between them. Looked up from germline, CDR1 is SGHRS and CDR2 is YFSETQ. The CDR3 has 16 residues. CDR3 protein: CASSWDGGRTQETQYF. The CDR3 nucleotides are TGCGCCAGCAGCTGGGACGGAGGACGAACCCAAGAGACCCAGTACTTC.

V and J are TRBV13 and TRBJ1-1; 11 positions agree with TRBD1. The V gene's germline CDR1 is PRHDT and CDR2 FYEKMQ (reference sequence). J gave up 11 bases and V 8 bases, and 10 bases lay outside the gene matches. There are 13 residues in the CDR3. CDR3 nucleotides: TGTGCCAGCGCGACGGGACAGGGGGGCTTGGCTTTCTTT. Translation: CASATGQGGLAFF. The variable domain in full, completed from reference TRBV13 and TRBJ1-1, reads AAGVIQSPRHLIKEKRETATLKCYPIPRHDTVYWYQQGPGQDPQFLISFYEKMQSDKGSIPDRFSAQQFSDYHSELNMSSLELGDSALYFCASATGQGGLAFFGQGTRLTVV.

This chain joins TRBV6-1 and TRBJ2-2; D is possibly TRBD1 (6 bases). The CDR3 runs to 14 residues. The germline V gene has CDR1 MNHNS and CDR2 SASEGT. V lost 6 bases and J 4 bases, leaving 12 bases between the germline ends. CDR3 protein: CASRFQGSTGELFF. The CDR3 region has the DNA TGTGCCAGCAGGTTCCAGGGGAGCACCGGGGAGCTGTTTTTT.

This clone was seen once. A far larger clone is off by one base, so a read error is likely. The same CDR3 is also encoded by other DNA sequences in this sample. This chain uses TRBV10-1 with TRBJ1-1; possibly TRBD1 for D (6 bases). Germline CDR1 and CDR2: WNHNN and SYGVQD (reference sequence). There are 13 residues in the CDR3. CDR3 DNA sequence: TGCGCCAGCAGCGAGGACAGCTACACCGAAGCTTTCTTT. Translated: CASSEDSYTEAFF.

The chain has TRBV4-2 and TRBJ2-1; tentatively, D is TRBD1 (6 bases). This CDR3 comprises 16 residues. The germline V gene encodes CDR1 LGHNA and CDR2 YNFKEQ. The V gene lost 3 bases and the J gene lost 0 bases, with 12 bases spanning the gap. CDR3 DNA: TGTGCCAGCAGCCAGGAAGACAGGAGCTCCTACAATGAGCAGTTCTTC. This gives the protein CASSQEDRSSYNEQFF.

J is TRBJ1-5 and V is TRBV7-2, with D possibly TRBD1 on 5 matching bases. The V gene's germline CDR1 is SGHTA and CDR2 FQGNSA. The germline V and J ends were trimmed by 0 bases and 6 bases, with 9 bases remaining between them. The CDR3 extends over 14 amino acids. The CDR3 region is CASSLAGVFQPQHF. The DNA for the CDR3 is TGTGCCAGCAGCTTAGCGGGGGTGTTTCAGCCCCAGCATTTT. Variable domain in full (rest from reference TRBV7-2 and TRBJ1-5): GAGVSQSPSNKVTEKGKDVELRCDPISGHTALYWYRQSLGQGLEFLIYFQGNSAPDKSGLPSDRFSAERTGGSVSTLTIQRTQQEDSAVYLCASSLAGVFQPQHFGDGTRLSIL.

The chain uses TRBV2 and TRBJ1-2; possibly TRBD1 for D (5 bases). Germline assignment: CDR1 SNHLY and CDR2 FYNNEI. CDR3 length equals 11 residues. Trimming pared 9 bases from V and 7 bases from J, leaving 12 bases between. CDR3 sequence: CASGGDLGYTF. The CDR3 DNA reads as TGTGCCAGTGGGGGGGACCTTGGCTACACCTTC.

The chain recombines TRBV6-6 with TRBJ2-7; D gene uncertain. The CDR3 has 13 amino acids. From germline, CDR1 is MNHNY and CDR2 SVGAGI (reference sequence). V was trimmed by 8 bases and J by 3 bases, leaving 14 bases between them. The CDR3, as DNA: TGTGCCAGCGGTGGCTACGGCATCTACGAGCAGTACTTC. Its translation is CASGGYGIYEQYF.

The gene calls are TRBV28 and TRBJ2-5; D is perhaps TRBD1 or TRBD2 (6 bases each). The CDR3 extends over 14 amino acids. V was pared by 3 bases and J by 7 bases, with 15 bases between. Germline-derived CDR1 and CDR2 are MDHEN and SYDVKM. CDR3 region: CASSLGGQPGTQYF. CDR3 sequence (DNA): TGTGCCAGCAGTTTGGGAGGACAGCCGGGGACCCAGTACTTC.

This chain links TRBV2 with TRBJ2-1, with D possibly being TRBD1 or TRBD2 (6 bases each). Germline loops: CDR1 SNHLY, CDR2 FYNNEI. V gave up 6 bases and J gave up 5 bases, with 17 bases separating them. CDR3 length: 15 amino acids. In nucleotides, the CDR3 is TGTGCCAGCAGCCAAGATCAAGGGGGGCACAATGAGCAGTTCTTC. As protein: CASSQDQGGHNEQFF.

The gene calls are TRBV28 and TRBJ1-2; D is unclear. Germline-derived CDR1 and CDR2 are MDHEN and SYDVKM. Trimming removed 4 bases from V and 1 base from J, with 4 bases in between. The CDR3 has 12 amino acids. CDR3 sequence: CASSWHNYGYTF. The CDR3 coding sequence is TGTGCCAGCAGTTGGCATAACTATGGCTACACCTTC.